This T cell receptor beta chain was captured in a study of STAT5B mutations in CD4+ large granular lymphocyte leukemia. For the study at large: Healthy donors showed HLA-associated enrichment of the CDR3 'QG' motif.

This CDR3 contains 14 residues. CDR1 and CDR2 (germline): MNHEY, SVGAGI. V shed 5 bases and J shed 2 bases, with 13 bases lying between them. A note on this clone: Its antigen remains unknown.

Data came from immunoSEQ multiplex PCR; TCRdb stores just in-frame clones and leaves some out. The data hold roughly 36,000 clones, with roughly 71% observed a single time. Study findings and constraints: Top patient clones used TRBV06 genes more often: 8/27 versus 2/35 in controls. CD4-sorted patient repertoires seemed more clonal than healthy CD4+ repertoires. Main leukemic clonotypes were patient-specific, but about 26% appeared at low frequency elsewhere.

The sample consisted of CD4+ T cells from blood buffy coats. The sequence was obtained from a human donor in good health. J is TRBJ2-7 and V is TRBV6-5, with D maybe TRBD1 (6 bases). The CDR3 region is CASSPGTSPYEQYF. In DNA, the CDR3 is TGTGCCAGCAGTCCCGGGACATCTCCCTACGAGCAGTACTTC.